The clone carrying this TCR beta chain has a handful of counts. A much larger clone differs by one base, so this may be a read error. RNA transcripts served as the template for amplifying TCR beta CDR3 regions. The study used the HTBI primer set for a first-round RT-PCR of the TCR CDR3. TCRdb analysed the multiplex PCR reads with MiXCR anew, one entry per CDR3 protein. The sample has approximately 410,000 distinct CDR3 sequences; roughly 14% are singletons. This sample is part of a study of T cells in Graves' hyperthyroidism and ophthalmopathy. J gave up 7 bases and V 5 bases, and 10 bases lay outside the gene matches. The CDR3 has 13 amino acids. The germline gives CDR1 GTSNPN, CDR2 SVGIG (reference sequence).

The sequenced sample consisted of blood. The TCR sequence derives from a man between 18 and 35 years old with Graves' ophthalmopathy. The chain carries TRBV30 and TRBJ2-7; TRBD2 matches at 8 bases. The CDR3 bases are TGTGCCTGGGCATATAGCGGGAAGGGAGAGCAGTACTTC. This sequence encodes CAWAYSGKGEQYF.